This is a list of T cell receptor beta chains from one sample in a study of T cell responses to AZD1222 COVID-19 vaccine. Using immunoSEQ multiplex PCR, the repertoire was profiled, and TCRdb retains in-frame clones only, with some absent. The sample lists over 90,000 clones, about 94% occurring once. The material sequenced was peripheral blood, taken 28 days after the second AZD1222 dose. These receptors all stem from an adult who received the AZD1222 COVID-19 vaccine. Each CDR3 is given with its conserved first and last residue.

>TRBV7-8|TRBJ2-2
CASSPWGGNTGELFF
>TRBV7-2|TRBJ2-7
CASSEDRFGKQYF
>TRBV6-1|TRBJ1-2
CASSEARTALYGYTF
>TRBV15|TRBJ2-2
CATSREGPGELFF
>TRBV28|TRBJ2-5
CASSSPTPTSKSETQYF
>TRBV28|TRBJ2-6
CASTSGSGANVLTF
>TRBV4-1|TRBJ1-2
CASSQGQRPNYGYTF
>TRBV27|TRBJ1-2
CASSSPPEVRGYTF
>TRBV7-9|TRBJ1-6
CASRGSGANSPLHF
>TRBV15|TRBJ2-6
CATSRDHRGKAGANVLTF
>TRBV15|TRBJ1-1
CATMLLEEAFF
>TRBV3-1/TRBV3-2|TRBJ2-3
CASSQEWDRTDTQYF
>TRBV25-1|TRBJ2-7
CASSDPGQGYEQYF
>TRBV5-1|TRBJ2-3
CASSLGLAGRDTQYF
>TRBV3-1/TRBV3-2|TRBJ1-2
CASSQGAANYGYTF
>TRBV10-3|TRBJ1-6
CAISPQDSNNSPLHF
>TRBV11-1|TRBJ1-2
CASSPLGQPYGYTF
>TRBV10-3|TRBJ1-2
CAIRDAGGVAYGYTF
>TRBV6-5|TRBJ1-1
CASSYGGPTGNTEAFF
>TRBV28|TRBJ2-5
CASSATGGAETQYF
>TRBV19|TRBJ1-5
CASRPRWQGINQPQHF
>TRBV10-3|TRBJ2-2
CAASRDPNTGELFF
>TRBV5-4|TRBJ2-3
CASSLGTGGITDTQYF
>TRBV11-1|TRBJ2-7
CASSLVPAYEQYF
>TRBV9|TRBJ1-3
CASSRGQGNTIYF
>TRBV6-5|TRBJ2-1
CASSYSQRSYNEQFF
>TRBV28|TRBJ2-5
CASSPAGGQETQYF
>TRBV9|TRBJ1-1
CASSVGGVGTEAFF
>TRBV5-1|TRBJ1-1
CASSTTKNTEAFF
>TRBV5-4|TRBJ2-1
CASSLGGGAGSGNEQFF
>TRBV20-1|TRBJ2-1
CSASLSRTESPYNEQFF
>TRBV30|TRBJ1-5
CAWKTGGNQPQHF
>TRBV12-3/TRBV12-4|TRBJ1-3
CASSLGWNTIYF
>TRBV4-3|TRBJ1-2
CASSQAGGYYGYTF
>TRBV2|TRBJ1-2
CASSAIQGAEGYTF
>TRBV30|TRBJ1-5
CAWSLGAGPKSNQPQHF